This TCR beta chain was sequenced during a study of identifying expanded T cells in peripheral blood (dated by TCRdb to the late 2010s). About the investigation overall: Separate aliquots of the same genomic DNA pool were sequenced to produce technical replicates, and four replicates were compared in pairs. The full study reports these points: The beta-binomial model significantly reduced the number of clones called differentially abundant and the false-positive rate across all healthy-donor time intervals. In all healthy donors, the variance in clone template counts between samples taken approximately 15 days apart rose significantly as total template count increased. The authors expected biological variance in healthy repertoires might increase further over much longer intervals such as months to years. Approximately 1.1 differentially abundant clones were flagged by the binomial model between technical replicates, whereas about 16.4 and 19 were flagged over two weeks and four weeks, respectively.

From the germline V gene, CDR1 is SGHTA and CDR2 is FQGTGA. Trimming at the junction amounts to 5 bases on V and 3 bases on J, and the germline ends lie 16 bases apart. The CDR3 holds 16 amino acids from the cysteine to the phenylalanine. Only the CDR3 region is kept as DNA, spanning 48 bases read in frame from base 1. In its sample, this clone was seen once. Its antigen remains unidentified. No base qualities exist here, and no much larger clone lies one base off it. During the collection period, no immune events, such as infections, were documented for the healthy donors. Healthy-donor blood repertoires served as a training cohort to calibrate time-dependent variance in a beta-binomial model of T-cell clone differential abundance. The training cohort was composed of roughly ten healthy donors, 3 female and 7 male. The donors were between about 29 and 65 years old, with an average age of 43 years. Obtained from a commercial supplier, whole blood was collected from each healthy donor at three time points set two to three weeks apart. Genomic DNA was extracted from unsorted whole blood for immunosequencing.

The immunoSEQ Assay, which uses bias-controlled multiplex PCR amplification of genomic DNA, was used to profile TCRbeta CDR3 regions. From the authors' description of their analysis: The absolute abundance of each unique TCRbeta CDR3 region was quantified after sequences were collapsed and filtered. Two models were used to test differential abundance: a binomial model (Fisher-equivalent) and a beta-binomial model that adds time-dependent variance fitted from healthy donors. Clones with fewer than 5 combined templates were excluded, and clones with Benjamini-Hochberg FDR below 0.01 were called differentially abundant. Beta-binomial variance was modeled as a function of total template count across the two samples using the form v = (b*log(k)+a)^2. Drawn from immuneACCESS, this table holds only the in-frame rearrangements with V and J called that TCRdb kept. Clones are partly lost; checked studies trace under half to an unresolved V gene and leave the rest unexplained. V and J calls and clone size are those listed in that table; D and trimming were worked out from the DNA. For this sample the table gives some 130,000 clones, of which about 88% were detected only once. The top ten clones comprise 8.4% of the sample.

The sequence was obtained from a person between 18 and 70 years old in good health. Sequencing was performed on blood. The V and J segments used are TRBV7-3 and TRBJ2-2, and perhaps TRBD1 as D gene, on 6 matching bases. The CDR3 here reads CASSPRGGPDTGELFF. The DNA is TGTGCCAGCAGCCCCAGGGGCGGTCCCGACACCGGGGAGCTGTTTTTT.